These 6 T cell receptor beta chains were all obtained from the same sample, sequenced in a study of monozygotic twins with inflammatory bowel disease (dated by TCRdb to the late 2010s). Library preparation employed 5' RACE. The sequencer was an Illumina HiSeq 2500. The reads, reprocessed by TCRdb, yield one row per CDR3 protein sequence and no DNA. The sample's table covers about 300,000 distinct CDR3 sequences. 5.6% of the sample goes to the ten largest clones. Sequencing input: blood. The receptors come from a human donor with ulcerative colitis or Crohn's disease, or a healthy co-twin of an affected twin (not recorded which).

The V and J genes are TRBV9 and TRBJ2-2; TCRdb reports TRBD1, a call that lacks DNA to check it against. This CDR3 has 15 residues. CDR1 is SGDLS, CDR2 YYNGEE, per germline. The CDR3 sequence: CASSPHRVIAGELFF. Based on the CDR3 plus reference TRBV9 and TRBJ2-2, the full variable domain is DSGVTQTPKHLITATGQRVTLRCSPRSGDLSVYWYQQSLDQGLQFLIQYYNGEERAKGNILERFSAQQFPDLHSELNLSSLELGDSALYFCASSPHRVIAGELFFGEGSRLTVL.

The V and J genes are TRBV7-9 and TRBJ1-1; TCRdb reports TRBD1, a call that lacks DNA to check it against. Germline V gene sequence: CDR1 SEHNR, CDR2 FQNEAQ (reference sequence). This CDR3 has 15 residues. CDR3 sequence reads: CATQSQGRMNTEAFF.

CDR3 sequence: CSARISGIPTIEQYF. The J gene is TRBJ2-7, the V gene TRBV20-1; TCRdb gives TRBD1 as the D gene, but with no DNA this cannot be confirmed. Germline-derived CDR1 and CDR2 are DFQATT and SNEGSKA (reference sequence). The CDR3 sequence is 15 residues long.

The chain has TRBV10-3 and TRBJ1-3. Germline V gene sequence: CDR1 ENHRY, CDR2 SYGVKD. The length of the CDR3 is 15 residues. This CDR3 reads CAISEFLGNRNTIYF.

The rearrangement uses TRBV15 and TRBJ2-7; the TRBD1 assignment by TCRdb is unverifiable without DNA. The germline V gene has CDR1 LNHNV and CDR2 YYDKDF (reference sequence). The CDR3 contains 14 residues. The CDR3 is CATSSGQGWYEQYF.

This CDR3 reads CASSLTTGMNTEAFF. J is TRBJ1-1 and V is TRBV7-3; the D call from TCRdb, TRBD1, cannot be confirmed without DNA. CDR3 length: 15 amino acids. Germline CDR1 and CDR2: SGHTA and FQGTGA.